This T cell receptor (beta chain) stems from a study of T cell changes during pregnancy in multiple sclerosis. This table comes from immunoSEQ multiplex PCR, and its TCRdb copy is limited to in-frame clones, with some not included. The sample yields 40,000 to 55,000 clones, roughly 88% seen once. The CDR3 sequence is 13 residues long. Germline CDR1 and CDR2: SEHNR and FQNEAQ (reference sequence). The trim removed 1 base at V and 7 bases at J, leaving 2 bases unmatched. The V gene is TRBV7-9, the J gene TRBJ1-2, with 8 bases lining up with TRBD1. The source was peripheral blood, collected in the first trimester of pregnancy. The source of this sequence is a female donor in good health, enrolled as a control in a pregnancy study. The CDR3 DNA reads as TGTGCCAGCAGCTTAGGGGGGACAGGTGGCTACACCTTC. Its protein is CASSLGGTGGYTF.